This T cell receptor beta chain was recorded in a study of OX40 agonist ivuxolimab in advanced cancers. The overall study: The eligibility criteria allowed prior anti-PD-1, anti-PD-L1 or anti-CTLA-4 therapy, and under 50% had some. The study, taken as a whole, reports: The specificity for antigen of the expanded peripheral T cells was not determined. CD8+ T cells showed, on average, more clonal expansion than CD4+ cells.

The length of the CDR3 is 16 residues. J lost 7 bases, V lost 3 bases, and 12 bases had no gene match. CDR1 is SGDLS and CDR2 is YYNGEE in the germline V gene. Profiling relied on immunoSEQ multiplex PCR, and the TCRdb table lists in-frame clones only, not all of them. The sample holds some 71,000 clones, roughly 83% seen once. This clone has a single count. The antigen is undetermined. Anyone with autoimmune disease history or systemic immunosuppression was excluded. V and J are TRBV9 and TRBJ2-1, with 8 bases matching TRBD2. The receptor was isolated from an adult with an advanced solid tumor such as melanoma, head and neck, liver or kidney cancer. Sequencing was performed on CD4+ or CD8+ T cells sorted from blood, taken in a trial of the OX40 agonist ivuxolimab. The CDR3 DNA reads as TGTGCCAGCAGCGATCGCGGGGGGCACTCGGGAAATGAGCAGTTCTTC. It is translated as CASSDRGGHSGNEQFF.